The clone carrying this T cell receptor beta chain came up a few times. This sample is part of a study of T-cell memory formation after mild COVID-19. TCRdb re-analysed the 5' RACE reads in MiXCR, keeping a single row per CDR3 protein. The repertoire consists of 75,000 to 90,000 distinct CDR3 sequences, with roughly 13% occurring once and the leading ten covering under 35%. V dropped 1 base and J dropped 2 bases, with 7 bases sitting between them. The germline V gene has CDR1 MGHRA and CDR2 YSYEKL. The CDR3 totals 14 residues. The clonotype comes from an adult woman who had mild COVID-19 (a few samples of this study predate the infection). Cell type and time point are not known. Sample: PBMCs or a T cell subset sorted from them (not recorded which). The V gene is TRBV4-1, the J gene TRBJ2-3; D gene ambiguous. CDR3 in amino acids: CASSQVAHTDTQYF. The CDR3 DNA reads TGCGCCAGCAGCCAAGTGGCCCACACAGATACGCAGTATTTT.